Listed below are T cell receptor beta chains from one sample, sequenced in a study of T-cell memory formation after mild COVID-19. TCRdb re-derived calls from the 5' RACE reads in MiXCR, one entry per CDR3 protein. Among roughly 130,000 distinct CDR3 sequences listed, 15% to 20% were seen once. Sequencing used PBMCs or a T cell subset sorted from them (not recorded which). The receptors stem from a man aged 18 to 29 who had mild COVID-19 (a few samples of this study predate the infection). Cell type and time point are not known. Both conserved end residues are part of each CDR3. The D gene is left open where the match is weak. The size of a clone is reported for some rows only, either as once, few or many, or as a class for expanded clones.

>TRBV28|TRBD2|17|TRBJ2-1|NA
CASSRGLAGGLSYEQFF
TGTGCCAGCAGTCGGGGACTAGCGGGGGGCCTTAGCTATGAGCAGTTCTTC
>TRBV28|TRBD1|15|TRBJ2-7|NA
CASSNSGTENYEQYF
TGTGCCAGCAGCAATTCCGGGACAGAAAACTACGAGCAGTACTTC
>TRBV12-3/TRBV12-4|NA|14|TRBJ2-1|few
CASSNGRGFGEQFF
TGTGCCAGCAGCAACGGTAGGGGTTTTGGAGAGCAGTTCTTC
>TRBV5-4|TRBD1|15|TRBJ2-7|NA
CASSSTGGDAYEQYF
TGTGCCAGCAGCTCGACAGGGGGCGACGCCTACGAGCAGTACTTC
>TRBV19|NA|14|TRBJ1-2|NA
CASSITGFGGGYTF
TGTGCCAGTAGTATCACAGGGTTTGGAGGCGGCTACACCTTC
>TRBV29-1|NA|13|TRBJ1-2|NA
CSVDASRRLGYTF
TGCAGCGTTGATGCGAGCAGGCGTCTCGGCTACACCTTC
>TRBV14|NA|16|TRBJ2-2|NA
CASSQDRGRGAGELFF
TGTGCCAGCAGCCAAGATCGAGGCAGGGGAGCCGGGGAGCTGTTTTTT
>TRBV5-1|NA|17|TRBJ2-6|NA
CASSLARGTAGANVLTF
TGCGCCAGCAGCTTGGCGCGGGGCACGGCTGGGGCCAACGTCCTGACTTTC
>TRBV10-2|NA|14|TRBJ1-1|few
CASSDPGTNTEAFF
TGCGCCAGCAGTGACCCAGGAACAAACACTGAAGCTTTCTTT
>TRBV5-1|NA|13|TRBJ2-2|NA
CASSLRYTGELFF
TGCGCCAGCAGCTTGAGGTACACCGGGGAGCTGTTTTTT
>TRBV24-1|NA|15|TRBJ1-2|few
CATSPRGSGIGGYTF
TGTGCCACCAGTCCTCGAGGCTCGGGGATCGGCGGCTACACCTTC
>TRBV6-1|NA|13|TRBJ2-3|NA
CASMMTDLGAQYF
TGTGCCAGCATGATGACCGACCTGGGAGCGCAGTATTTT
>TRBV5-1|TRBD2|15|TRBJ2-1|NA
CASSGSGGPYNEQFF
TGCGCCAGCTCAGGTTCGGGGGGGCCCTACAATGAGCAGTTCTTC
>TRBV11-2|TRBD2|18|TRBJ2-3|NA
CASRRASGGYSSTDTQYF
TGTGCCAGCAGGAGGGCTAGCGGGGGATACTCTAGCACAGATACGCAGTATTTT
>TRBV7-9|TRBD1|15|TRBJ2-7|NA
CASSPWTGNSYEQYF
TGTGCCAGCAGCCCCTGGACAGGGAACTCCTACGAGCAGTACTTC
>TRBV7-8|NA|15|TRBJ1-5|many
CASSLSQGLGRPQHF
TGTGCCAGCAGCTTATCCCAAGGGTTGGGTCGGCCCCAGCATTTT
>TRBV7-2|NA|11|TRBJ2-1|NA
CASSWVDEQFF
TGTGCCAGCAGTTGGGTGGATGAGCAGTTCTTC